This T cell receptor (beta chain) was retrieved from a study of blood T cell repertoires in COVID-19. In the original workflow: The authors estimated nucleated cell counts from reference gene primer amplification. TCRdb's copy holds only in-frame clones and misses some; the assay was immunoSEQ multiplex PCR. The D gene and trimming were derived from the DNA, and the V and J assignments and clone size from that table. The table lists under 300,000 clones, 80% to 90% of them singletons. The CDR3 covers 12 residues. CDR1 and CDR2 (germline): SGHDT, YYEEEE. V was clipped by 4 bases and J by 4 bases; unmatched bases: 1.

Material for sequencing was peripheral blood. This chain links TRBV5-6 with TRBJ1-2, with 7 bases that match TRBD1. This clonotype originated in a woman in her seventies with acute or convalescent COVID-19. The CDR3 spells CASSGTVYGYTF. CDR3 in DNA: TGTGCCAGCAGCGGGACAGTCTATGGCTACACCTTC.